The source of this TCR beta chain is a study of cytomegalovirus exposure and HLA in healthy donors. Across the study: The early release's HLA-typed donors yielded 80 million to 95 million unique TCRs. Researchers found that roughly 77% of just under 400 genotyped donors fell within the Caucasian-associated ancestry cluster.

V was pared by 5 bases and J by 4 bases, with 18 bases between. Germline CDR1 is SGHNT and CDR2 is YENEEA. CDR3 length: 16 residues. Study-level results: Later analysis showed most CMV-associated TCR beta chains appearing HLA-restricted. According to a later analysis, donors in an Asian-associated ancestry cluster reportedly had fewer N-insertions than the 666-donor mean.

PCR employed 60 Vbeta and 13 Jbeta primers. Sequencing was performed with immunoSEQ multiplex PCR; in TCRdb, only in-frame clones are kept and a portion is missing. The sample yields 170,000 or so clones, over 65% seen once. As regards this clone: Its antigen remains unidentified.

The chain joins TRBV11-3 to TRBJ2-1; perhaps TRBD1 as D (6 bases). The sequenced sample consisted of PBMCs. This TCR was sampled from a young woman in good health and CMV-seropositive. CDR3 in amino acids: CASSAWPTGKYNEQFF. The CDR3 region has the DNA TGTGCCAGCAGCGCCTGGCCCACAGGGAAATACAATGAGCAGTTCTTC. The whole variable domain, filled in from reference TRBV11-3 and TRBJ2-1, reads EAGVVQSPRYKIIEKKQPVAFWCNPISGHNTLYWYLQNLGQGPELLIRYENEEAVDDSQLPKDRFSAERLKGVDSTLKIQPAELGDSAVYLCASSAWPTGKYNEQFFGPGTRLTVL.